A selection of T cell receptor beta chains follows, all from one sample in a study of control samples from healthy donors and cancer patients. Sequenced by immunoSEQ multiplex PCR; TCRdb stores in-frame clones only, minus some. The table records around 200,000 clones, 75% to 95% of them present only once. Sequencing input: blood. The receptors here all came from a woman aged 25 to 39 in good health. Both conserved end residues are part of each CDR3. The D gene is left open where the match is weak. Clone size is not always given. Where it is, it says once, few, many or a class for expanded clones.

cdr3_aa: CASTGLAGGRDTQYF
cdr3_nt: TGTGCCAGCACCGGACTAGCGGGAGGTCGAGATACGCAGTATTTT
d_call: TRBD2
j_call: TRBJ2-3
v_call: TRBV6-5
clone_size: .

cdr3_aa: CATSDSGRANYGYTF
cdr3_nt: TGTGCCACCAGTGATTCGGGCAGGGCTAACTATGGCTACACCTTC
d_call: .
j_call: TRBJ1-2
v_call: TRBV24-1
clone_size: .

cdr3_aa: CATSDPDSPTDTQYF
cdr3_nt: TGTGCCACCAGTGATCCCGACAGCCCTACAGATACGCAGTATTTT
d_call: .
j_call: TRBJ2-3
v_call: TRBV24-1
clone_size: .

cdr3_aa: CASSEFGQVYGYTF
cdr3_nt: TGTGCCAGCAGTGAATTTGGACAGGTCTATGGCTACACCTTC
d_call: TRBD1
j_call: TRBJ1-2
v_call: TRBV25-1
clone_size: .

cdr3_aa: CASSLGGGGYNEQFF
cdr3_nt: TGTGCCAGCAGCTTGGGCGGGGGGGGGTACAATGAGCAGTTCTTC
d_call: TRBD2
j_call: TRBJ2-1
v_call: TRBV5-8
clone_size: once

cdr3_aa: CATSDFLDGDEQYF
cdr3_nt: TGTGCCACCAGTGATTTCCTGGACGGGGACGAGCAGTACTTC
d_call: .
j_call: TRBJ2-7
v_call: TRBV24-1
clone_size: .

cdr3_aa: CASSMRYSNQPQHF
cdr3_nt: TGTGCCAGCAGTATGAGATATAGCAATCAGCCCCAGCATTTT
d_call: .
j_call: TRBJ1-5
v_call: TRBV27
clone_size: once

cdr3_aa: CASSIGGAQPQHF
cdr3_nt: TGTGCCAGTAGTATAGGGGGGGCTCAGCCCCAGCATTTT
d_call: .
j_call: TRBJ1-5
v_call: TRBV19
clone_size: .

cdr3_aa: CASSPTDGNTEAFF
cdr3_nt: TGTGCCAGCTCACCGACCGACGGGAACACTGAAGCTTTCTTT
d_call: .
j_call: TRBJ1-1
v_call: TRBV18
clone_size: .

cdr3_aa: CASSRTSGGHTGELFF
cdr3_nt: TGTGCCAGCAGCCGGACTAGCGGGGGGCACACCGGGGAGCTGTTTTTT
d_call: TRBD2
j_call: TRBJ2-2
v_call: TRBV6-2/TRBV6-3
clone_size: .

cdr3_aa: CASRSDRGNTEAFF
cdr3_nt: TGTGCCAGCAGGTCCGACAGGGGGAACACTGAAGCTTTCTTT
d_call: TRBD1
j_call: TRBJ1-1
v_call: TRBV6-5
clone_size: once

cdr3_aa: CASSLAGRNTGELFF
cdr3_nt: TGTGCCAGCAGCTTAGCGGGACGGAACACCGGGGAGCTGTTTTTT
d_call: .
j_call: TRBJ2-2
v_call: TRBV11-3
clone_size: .

cdr3_aa: CASSETGGSYEQYF
cdr3_nt: TGTGCCAGCAGTGAGACAGGGGGGTCCTACGAGCAGTACTTC
d_call: TRBD1
j_call: TRBJ2-7
v_call: TRBV2
clone_size: .

cdr3_aa: CASSFGLAGGETQYF
cdr3_nt: TGTGCCAGCAGCTTTGGACTAGCGGGTGGGGAGACCCAGTACTTC
d_call: TRBD2
j_call: TRBJ2-5
v_call: TRBV7-2
clone_size: .

cdr3_aa: CASSEDSYNEQFF
cdr3_nt: TGTGCCAGCAGTGAGGACAGCTACAATGAGCAGTTCTTC
d_call: .
j_call: TRBJ2-1
v_call: TRBV2
clone_size: .

cdr3_aa: CASSLGTGDGYTF
cdr3_nt: TGTGCCAGCAGCTTAGGGACAGGGGATGGCTACACCTTC
d_call: TRBD1
j_call: TRBJ1-2
v_call: TRBV7-9
clone_size: few

cdr3_aa: CASSYGLAGASNTGELFF
cdr3_nt: TGTGCCAGCAGCTATGGGCTAGCGGGGGCCTCGAACACCGGGGAGCTGTTTTTT
d_call: TRBD2
j_call: TRBJ2-2
v_call: TRBV7-3
clone_size: .

cdr3_aa: CASSLTGNEKLFF
cdr3_nt: TGTGCCAGCAGTCTAACAGGGAATGAAAAACTGTTTTTT
d_call: .
j_call: TRBJ1-4
v_call: TRBV28
clone_size: .

cdr3_aa: CASKPGQGLNSPLHF
cdr3_nt: TGTGCCAGCAAGCCGGGACAGGGGCTGAATTCACCCCTCCACTTT
d_call: TRBD1
j_call: TRBJ1-6
v_call: TRBV7-8
clone_size: .

cdr3_aa: CASSLTAVNTEAFF
cdr3_nt: TGTGCCAGCAGCTTGACAGCGGTGAACACTGAAGCTTTCTTT
d_call: .
j_call: TRBJ1-1
v_call: TRBV7-2
clone_size: .

cdr3_aa: CASRPRSYNEQFF
cdr3_nt: TGTGCCAGCAGACCACGATCCTACAATGAGCAGTTCTTC
d_call: .
j_call: TRBJ2-1
v_call: TRBV28
clone_size: .

cdr3_aa: CATSRNGQGDGYTF
cdr3_nt: TGTGCCACCAGCAGAAACGGACAGGGTGATGGCTACACCTTC
d_call: TRBD1
j_call: TRBJ1-2
v_call: TRBV15
clone_size: .

cdr3_aa: CASSTQTGVDGYTF
cdr3_nt: TGTGCCAGTAGTACCCAGACAGGGGTGGACGGCTACACCTTC
d_call: TRBD1
j_call: TRBJ1-2
v_call: TRBV19
clone_size: .

cdr3_aa: CASSPQGADGYTF
cdr3_nt: TGTGCCAGTAGTCCACAGGGGGCAGATGGCTACACCTTC
d_call: TRBD1
j_call: TRBJ1-2
v_call: TRBV19
clone_size: .

cdr3_aa: CASSPPSGGSNEKLFF
cdr3_nt: TGTGCCAGCTCACCACCGAGTGGAGGGTCTAATGAAAAACTGTTTTTT
d_call: .
j_call: TRBJ1-4
v_call: TRBV18
clone_size: .

cdr3_aa: CASSDSPSSYNEQFF
cdr3_nt: TGTGCCAGCAGTGATTCCCCTTCATCGTACAATGAGCAGTTCTTC
d_call: .
j_call: TRBJ2-1
v_call: TRBV6-4
clone_size: .

cdr3_aa: CASSPQAGGREQYF
cdr3_nt: TGTGCCAGTAGCCCACAGGCGGGGGGCCGGGAGCAGTACTTC
d_call: TRBD2
j_call: TRBJ2-7
v_call: TRBV19
clone_size: .

cdr3_aa: CASSNRDQPQHF
cdr3_nt: TGTGCCAGCAGCAACAGGGATCAGCCCCAGCATTTT
d_call: .
j_call: TRBJ1-5
v_call: TRBV11-3
clone_size: .

cdr3_aa: CASSLGVSGYNEQFF
cdr3_nt: TGTGCCAGCAGCTTAGGAGTTAGCGGGTACAATGAGCAGTTCTTC
d_call: TRBD2
j_call: TRBJ2-1
v_call: TRBV7-9
clone_size: .

cdr3_aa: CASSGQGATNEKLFF
cdr3_nt: TGTGCCAGCAGTGGACAGGGGGCAACTAATGAAAAACTGTTTTTT
d_call: TRBD1
j_call: TRBJ1-4
v_call: TRBV27
clone_size: .

cdr3_aa: CASSIPGQGARQPQHF
cdr3_nt: TGTGCCAGTAGTATTCCGGGACAGGGGGCTAGGCAGCCCCAGCATTTT
d_call: TRBD1
j_call: TRBJ1-5
v_call: TRBV19
clone_size: .

cdr3_aa: CASSRQGPNYGYTF
cdr3_nt: TGTGCCAGCAGCCGACAGGGCCCTAACTATGGCTACACCTTC
d_call: TRBD1
j_call: TRBJ1-2
v_call: TRBV11-2
clone_size: .

cdr3_aa: CASSQVRRGGEKLFF
cdr3_nt: TGCGCCAGCAGCCAAGTCCGGAGGGGAGGTGAAAAACTGTTTTTT
d_call: .
j_call: TRBJ1-4
v_call: TRBV4-3
clone_size: once

cdr3_aa: CASSKTGGLYAGELFF
cdr3_nt: TGTGCCAGCAGTAAGACAGGGGGCCTTTACGCCGGGGAGCTGTTTTTT
d_call: TRBD1
j_call: TRBJ2-2
v_call: TRBV6-2/TRBV6-3
clone_size: .

cdr3_aa: CASSLGRRGLTDTQYF
cdr3_nt: TGTGCCAGCAGCTTAGGCCGGAGGGGCCTCACAGATACGCAGTATTTT
d_call: .
j_call: TRBJ2-3
v_call: TRBV7-2
clone_size: .

cdr3_aa: CASRGQEVSPLHF
cdr3_nt: TGTGCCAGCAGGGGACAGGAGGTTTCACCCCTCCACTTT
d_call: TRBD1
j_call: TRBJ1-6
v_call: TRBV27
clone_size: .

cdr3_aa: CASSLLVGSTDTQYF
cdr3_nt: TGTGCCAGCAGCTTATTAGTCGGGAGTACAGATACGCAGTATTTT
d_call: .
j_call: TRBJ2-3
v_call: TRBV7-2
clone_size: once